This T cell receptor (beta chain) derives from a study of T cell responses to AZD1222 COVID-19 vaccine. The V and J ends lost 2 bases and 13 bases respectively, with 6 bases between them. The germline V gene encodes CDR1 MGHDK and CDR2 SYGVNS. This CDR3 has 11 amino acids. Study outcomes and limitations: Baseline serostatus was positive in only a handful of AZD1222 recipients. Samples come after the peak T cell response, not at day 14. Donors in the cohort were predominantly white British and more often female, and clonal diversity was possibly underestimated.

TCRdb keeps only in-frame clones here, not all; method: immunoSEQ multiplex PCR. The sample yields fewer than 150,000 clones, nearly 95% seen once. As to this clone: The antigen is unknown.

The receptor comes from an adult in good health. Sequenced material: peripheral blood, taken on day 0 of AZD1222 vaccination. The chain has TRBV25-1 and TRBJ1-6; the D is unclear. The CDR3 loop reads CASSETGPLHF. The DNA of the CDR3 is TGTGCCAGCAGTGAAACCGGTCCCCTCCACTTT.